This T cell receptor beta chain was documented in a study of identical twins (dated by TCRdb to between 2015 and 2016). At the level of the whole study: TCR alpha and beta repertoires from monozygotic twins, unrelated adults of various ages and cord blood were deep-sequenced to test whether fetal clonotypes persist. To rule out contamination, the twin experiments were replicated at different times with different library preparation protocols. Findings and caveats that apply to the study as a whole: A weaker excess of twin sharing was found in beta out-of-frame sequences because the signal-to-noise ratio was lowered by fewer shared sequences. Zero-insertion analyses could be partly confounded by invariant T cells such as MAIT and iNKT, though diverse VJ usage argued against such confounding for most clonotypes. Out-of-frame TCR alpha sharing in monozygotic twins was systematically underestimated by recombination models, whereas sharing between unrelated individuals was in agreement with the recombination models. Because the same donors could not be followed over many years, the conclusions depended on cross-sectional statistical analysis. Compared with coincidental sharing between unrelated individuals, out-of-frame TCR alpha sequences shared between twins had an excess of sequences with low generation probability. Fewer insertions were carried by abundant cord blood beta clonotypes, a similar but weaker trend appeared in young adult naive repertoires, and no such trend appeared in memory repertoires.

Only healthy Caucasian donors were included. The twin cohort consisted of three pairs of female monozygotic twins, all aged about 18 to 29 years. RNA for TCR libraries was isolated from peripheral blood mononuclear cells. The library was obtained by 5' RACE. Sequencing relied on an Illumina HiSeq 2000. Template switching introduced a universal primer binding site; the final cDNA contained a unique molecular identifier, enabling accurate counting of TCR cDNA molecules. First-strand cDNA for TCR alpha and beta chains was synthesized from specific primers in the conserved constant-segment region. To control for contamination, each cDNA library was double barcoded with a SMART-Mk sample barcode plus Illumina barcodes. TruSeq adapter sequences along with Illumina sample barcodes were introduced in two successive PCR steps. The Illumina HiSeq platform was used with custom primers to sequence TCR alpha and beta cDNA libraries. The authors' pipeline ran thus. MiGEC was used to process raw reads and extract unique molecular identifiers, and MiXCR was used to find CDR3 positions. For each individual, recombination models were inferred using an EM algorithm with the repgenHMM and IGoR tools. Shared clonotypes were analyzed with the tcR package in R, and sharing was normalized by the product of cloneset sizes. Out-of-frame nonproductive sequences were analyzed to study raw recombination free of thymic and clonal selection effects. TCRdb passed the public sequencing reads through fastp at Q25 and MiXCR, retaining productive beta sequences. CDR3 protein duplicates are merged, each entry listing the most common genes and DNA. TCRdb, not the original authors, processed these V and J calls. In all, the sample holds 750,000 to 950,000 distinct CDR3 sequences, and about 12% of those were seen once. Clones ranked in the top ten supply around 1.6% of the sample.

In this sample, this clonotype turned up a few times. Its antigen has not been determined. The record has no base qualities; no much larger clone is one base away. V is cut by 5 bases and J by 0 bases, and the space between the germline ends is 12 bases. The germline V gene (reference sequence) yields LNHNV for CDR1 and YYDKDF for CDR2. Counted from cysteine to phenylalanine, this CDR3 has 15 amino acids. This entry keeps only the CDR3 DNA: 45 bases, framed from base 1. These data are also associated with another study on yellow fever vaccine responses in identical twins. From the second report: The authors reported that the T cell response to vaccination in identical twins appeared partly convergent and partly personalized. Focusing on identical twins, the study followed the T cell clones that responded to the vaccine, and did so with precision.

The clonotype comes from a woman between 18 and 29 years old in good health. Specimen: PBMCs. The chain is made from TRBV15 and TRBJ2-3, with no D gene named confidently. CDR3 region: CATSSQQGSTDTQYF. The nucleotides read TGTGCCACCAGCTCACAGCAAGGGAGCACAGATACGCAGTATTTT.